This TCR beta chain is from a study of human T cells and chemical hapten exposure. Overall study results and limits: The number of TCRs over 1 in 1000 frequency stayed unchanged after DPC.

Per the authors' pipeline: Counts of TCRs in each sample centred on a median of around 100,000 and extended from roughly 25,000 to 750,000. TCRdb analysed the RACE reads with MiXCR anew, one entry per CDR3 protein. TCRdb's processing, not the authors' own work, is the source of the V and J calls. This repertoire shows approximately 350,000 distinct CDR3 sequences, about 6.9% found once; its top ten account for about 5.4%. On this clonotype itself: The antigen is undetermined.

The V gene lost 3 bases and the J gene lost 5 bases, with 10 bases spanning the gap. This CDR3 contains 14 residues. Germline assignment: CDR1 MNHEY and CDR2 SVGAGI. Stated time point: patch test 2, 6 weeks after DPC sensitization. Documented treatment: therapeutic diphenylcyclopropenone sensitization with weekly scalp DPC. Alopecia patients between 18 and 70 years old and suitable for DPC were used as donors. Sequences were derived from whole blood, sampled in connection with sensitization to the hapten diphenylcyclopropenone (DPC). The V and J genes are TRBV6-5 and TRBJ1-4; D may be TRBD1 (5 bases). The clonotype originates from a young woman with alopecia areata. Some clones in this sample may be carry-over from other donors' samples. The CDR3 loop reads CASSYRGRNEKLFF. CDR3 nucleotide sequence: TGTGCCAGCAGTTATCGGGGACGGAATGAAAAACTGTTTTTT.